This T cell receptor beta chain originates from a study of control samples from healthy donors and cancer patients. The V gene's germline CDR1 is SGHRS and CDR2 YFSETQ. The CDR3 extends over 20 amino acids. Trimming took 3 bases from V and 3 from J; bases not matched to a gene: 21. Libraries were prepared by immunoSEQ multiplex PCR; TCRdb keeps only in-frame clonotypes and omits some of them. This sample has 88,000 or so clones; approximately 94% occur once, and the top ten carry 4.5% to 5.5%. The receptor was isolated from a woman between 18 and 29 years old in good health. This chain connects TRBV5-1 to TRBJ2-4; 7 positions match TRBD2. The sequenced sample was blood. The CDR3 bases are TGCGCCAGCAGCTCGCTGTCCCCGGCTAGCGGTCGCGGAGGCAAAAACATTCAGTACTTC. Its translation is CASSSLSPASGRGGKNIQYF.